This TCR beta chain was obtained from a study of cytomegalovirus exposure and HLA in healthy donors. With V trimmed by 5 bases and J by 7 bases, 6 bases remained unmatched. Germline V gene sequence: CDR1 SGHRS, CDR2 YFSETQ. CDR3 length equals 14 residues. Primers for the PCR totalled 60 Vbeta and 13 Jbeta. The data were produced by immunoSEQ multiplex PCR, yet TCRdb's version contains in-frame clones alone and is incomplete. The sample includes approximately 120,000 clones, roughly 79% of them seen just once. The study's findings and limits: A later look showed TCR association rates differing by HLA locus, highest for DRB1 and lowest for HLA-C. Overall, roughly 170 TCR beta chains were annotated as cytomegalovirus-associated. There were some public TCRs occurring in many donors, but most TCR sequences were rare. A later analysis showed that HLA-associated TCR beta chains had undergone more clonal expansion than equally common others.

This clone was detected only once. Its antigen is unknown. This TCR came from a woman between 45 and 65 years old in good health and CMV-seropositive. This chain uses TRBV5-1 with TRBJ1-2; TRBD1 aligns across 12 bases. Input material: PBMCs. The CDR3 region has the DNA TGCGCCAGCAGTTATGGGACAGGGGGCACTGGCTACACCTTC. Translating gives CASSYGTGGTGYTF.